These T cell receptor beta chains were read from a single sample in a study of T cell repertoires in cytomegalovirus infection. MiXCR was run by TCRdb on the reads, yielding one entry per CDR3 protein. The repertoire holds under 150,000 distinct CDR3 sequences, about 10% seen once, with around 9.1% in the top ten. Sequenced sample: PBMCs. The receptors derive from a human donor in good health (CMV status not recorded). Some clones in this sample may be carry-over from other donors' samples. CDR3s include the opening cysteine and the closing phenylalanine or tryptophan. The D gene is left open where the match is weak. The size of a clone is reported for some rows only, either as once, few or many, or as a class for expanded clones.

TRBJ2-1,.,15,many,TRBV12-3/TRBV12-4,CASSLDRGSANEQFF,TGTGCCAGCAGTTTAGATCGGGGGAGTGCCAATGAGCAGTTCTTC
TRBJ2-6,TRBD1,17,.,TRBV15,CATSRVAQGTGANVLTF,TGTGCCACCAGCAGAGTTGCACAGGGGACTGGGGCCAACGTCCTGACTTTC
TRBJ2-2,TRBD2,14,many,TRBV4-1,CASSQGGGTGELFF,TGCGCCAGCAGCCAGGGGGGGGGCACCGGGGAGCTGTTTTTT
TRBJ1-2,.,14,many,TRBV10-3,CAISDLGGLYGYTF,TGTGCCATCAGTGATCTGGGGGGTCTCTATGGCTACACCTTC
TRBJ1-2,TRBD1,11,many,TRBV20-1,CSARTGEGYTF,TGCAGTGCTAGGACAGGGGAAGGCTACACCTTC
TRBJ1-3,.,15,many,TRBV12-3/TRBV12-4,CASSGLRDRGNTIYF,TGTGCCAGCAGTGGACTGCGGGATCGAGGAAACACCATATATTTT
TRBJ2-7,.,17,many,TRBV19,CASSMFRAAGIGGEQYF,TGTGCCAGTAGTATGTTCCGGGCAGCCGGAATTGGGGGCGAGCAGTACTTC
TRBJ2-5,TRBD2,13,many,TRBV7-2,CASSRGVQETQYF,TGTGCCAGCAGCCGGGGGGTCCAAGAGACCCAGTACTTC
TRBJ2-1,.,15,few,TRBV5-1,CASSLGIALYNEQFF,TGCGCCAGCAGCTTGGGTATAGCGCTGTACAATGAGCAGTTCTTC
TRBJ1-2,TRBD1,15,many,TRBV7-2,CASSLDRGSNYGYTF,TGTGCCAGCAGCTTAGACAGGGGATCTAACTATGGCTACACCTTC
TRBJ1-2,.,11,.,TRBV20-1,CSAIQIYGYTF,TGCAGTGCTATACAGATCTATGGCTACACCTTC
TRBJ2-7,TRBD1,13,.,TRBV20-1,CSARSGGVYEQYF,TGCAGTGCTCGGTCAGGGGGCGTCTACGAGCAGTACTTC
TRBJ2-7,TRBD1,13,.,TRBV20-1,CSARDRGQGEQYF,TGCAGTGCTAGAGACCGAGGACAGGGCGAGCAGTACTTC
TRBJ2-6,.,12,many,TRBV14,CASSRGANVLTF,TGTGCCAGCAGTCGGGGGGCCAACGTCCTGACTTTC
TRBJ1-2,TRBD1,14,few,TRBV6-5,CASTPGTGQLGYTF,TGTGCCAGCACCCCAGGGACAGGGCAGTTAGGCTACACCTTC
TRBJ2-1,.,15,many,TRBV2,CASSERGPPYNEQFF,TGTGCCAGCAGTGAACGGGGGCCTCCATACAATGAGCAGTTCTTC
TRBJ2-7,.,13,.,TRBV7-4,CATDGSSSYEQYF,TGTGCCACCGACGGATCAAGCTCCTACGAGCAGTACTTC
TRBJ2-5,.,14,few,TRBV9,CASSVGGARETQYF,TGTGCCAGCAGCGTAGGAGGGGCGCGGGAGACCCAGTACTTC
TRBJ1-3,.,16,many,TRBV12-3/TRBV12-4,CASSLRAGIAGNTIYF,TGTGCCAGCAGTCTCCGGGCAGGGATTGCTGGAAACACCATATATTTT
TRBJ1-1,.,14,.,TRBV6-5,CASSYSSPNTEAFF,TGTGCCAGCAGTTACTCCAGCCCCAACACTGAAGCTTTCTTT
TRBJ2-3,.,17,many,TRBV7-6,CASSLLAHGGPFDTQYF,TGTGCCAGCAGCCTACTTGCCCACGGGGGCCCTTTTGATACGCAGTATTTT
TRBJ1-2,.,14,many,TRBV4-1,CASSQAAGALGYTF,TGCGCCAGCAGCCAAGCCGCAGGGGCGCTTGGCTACACCTTC
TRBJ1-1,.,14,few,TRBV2,CASSEARWATEAFF,TGTGCCAGCAGTGAAGCGCGGTGGGCCACTGAAGCTTTCTTT
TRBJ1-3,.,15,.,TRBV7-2,CANSLGMATGNTIYF,TGTGCCAACAGCTTAGGGATGGCTACTGGAAACACCATATATTTT
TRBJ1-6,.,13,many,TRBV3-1,CASSSEGVSPLHF,TGTGCCAGCAGCTCCGAAGGGGTATCACCCCTCCACTTT
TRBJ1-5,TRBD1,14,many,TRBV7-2,CASSLITGVQPQHF,TGTGCCAGCAGCTTAATTACAGGGGTCCAGCCCCAGCATTTT
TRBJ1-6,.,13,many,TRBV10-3,CAISGTGNSPLHF,TGTGCCATCAGCGGGACGGGTAATTCACCCCTCCACTTT
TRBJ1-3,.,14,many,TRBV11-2,CASSLQNSGNTIYF,TGTGCCAGCAGCTTACAGAACTCTGGAAACACCATATATTTT
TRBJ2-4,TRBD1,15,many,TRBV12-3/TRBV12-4,CASSLWDRSKNIQYF,TGTGCCAGCAGTTTATGGGACAGATCCAAAAACATTCAGTACTTC
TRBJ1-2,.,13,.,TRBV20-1,CSAQTEANYGYTF,TGCAGTGCTCAGACAGAGGCTAACTATGGCTACACCTTC
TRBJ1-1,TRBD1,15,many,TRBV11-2,CASSPDRVWYTEAFF,TGTGCCAGCAGCCCAGACAGGGTCTGGTACACTGAAGCTTTCTTT
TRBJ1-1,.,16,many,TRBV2,CASSSGGRFLNTEAFF,TGTGCCAGCAGCAGCGGGGGCAGGTTTTTGAACACTGAAGCTTTCTTT
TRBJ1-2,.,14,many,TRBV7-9,CASSRGQMNYGYTF,TGTGCCAGCAGCCGCGGGCAGATGAACTATGGCTACACCTTC
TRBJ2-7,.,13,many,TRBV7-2,CASNPGAGREQYF,TGTGCCAGCAACCCGGGGGCGGGGCGGGAGCAGTACTTC
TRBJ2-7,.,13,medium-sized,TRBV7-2,CASSSPGTYEQYF,TGTGCCAGCAGCTCGCCGGGAACCTACGAGCAGTACTTC
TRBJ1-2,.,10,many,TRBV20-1,CSVSHYGYTF,TGCAGTGTATCGCACTATGGCTACACCTTC
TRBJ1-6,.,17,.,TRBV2,CASSEGPKSSYNSPLHF,TGTGCCAGCAGTGAAGGGCCGAAGAGCTCCTATAATTCACCCCTCCACTTT
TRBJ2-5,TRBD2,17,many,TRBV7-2,CASCKGGSGGLQETQYF,TGTGCCAGCTGTAAGGGAGGTAGCGGGGGACTACAAGAGACCCAGTACTTC
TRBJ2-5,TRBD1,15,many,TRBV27,CASSFTGTGGETQYF,TGTGCCAGCAGTTTCACAGGGACAGGGGGAGAGACCCAGTACTTC
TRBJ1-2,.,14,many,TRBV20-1,CSARYDWDTYGYTF,TGCAGTGCTCGTTATGACTGGGACACCTATGGCTACACCTTC
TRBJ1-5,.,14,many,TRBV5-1,CASSLDSINQPQHF,TGCGCCAGCAGCTTGGACAGCATCAATCAGCCCCAGCATTTT
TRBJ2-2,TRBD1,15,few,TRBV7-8,CASSTGGQITGELFF,TGTGCCAGCAGCACTGGGGGACAGATCACCGGGGAGCTGTTTTTT
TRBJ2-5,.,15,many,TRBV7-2,CASSGAGVIQETQYF,TGTGCCAGCAGCGGGGCAGGCGTGATACAAGAGACCCAGTACTTC
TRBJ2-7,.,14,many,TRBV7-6,CASSLVQGGGEQYF,TGTGCCAGCAGCTTAGTGCAGGGAGGGGGAGAGCAGTACTTC
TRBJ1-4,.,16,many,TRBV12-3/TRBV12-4,CASSLGVGRRDEKLFF,TGTGCCAGCAGTCTAGGGGTAGGGCGGAGGGATGAAAAACTGTTTTTT
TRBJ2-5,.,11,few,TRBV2,CASRRGETQYF,TGTGCCAGCAGGAGGGGAGAGACCCAGTACTTC
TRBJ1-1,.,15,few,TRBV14,CASSPRGHMNTEAFF,TGTGCCAGCAGCCCCCGGGGCCACATGAACACTGAAGCTTTCTTT
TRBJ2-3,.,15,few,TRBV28,CASNLSGRSTDTQYF,TGTGCCAGCAACTTATCGGGTCGTTCCACAGATACGCAGTATTTT
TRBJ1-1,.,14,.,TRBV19,CASTDQGADTEAFF,TGTGCCAGTACGGATCAGGGTGCGGACACTGAAGCTTTCTTT
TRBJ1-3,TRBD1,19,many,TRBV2,CASSEINRGPLISGNTIYF,TGTGCCAGCAGTGAAATAAACAGGGGGCCTCTTATCTCTGGAAACACCATATATTTT
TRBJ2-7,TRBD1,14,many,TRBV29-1,CSVSTGTALYEQYF,TGCAGCGTTTCAACCGGGACAGCGCTATACGAGCAGTACTTC
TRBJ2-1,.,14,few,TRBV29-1,CSVGTRKRHNEQFF,TGCAGCGTTGGAACCAGGAAAAGGCACAATGAGCAGTTCTTC
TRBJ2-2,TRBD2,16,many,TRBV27,CASSPPGLAGFRELFF,TGTGCCAGCAGTCCTCCTGGACTAGCGGGGTTTCGGGAGCTGTTTTTT
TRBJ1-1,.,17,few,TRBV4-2,CASSKGVEALGSTEAFF,TGTGCCAGCAGCAAAGGGGTCGAAGCGCTGGGGAGCACTGAAGCTTTCTTT
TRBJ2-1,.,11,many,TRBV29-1,CSVEVYNEQFF,TGCAGCGTTGAAGTTTACAATGAGCAGTTCTTC
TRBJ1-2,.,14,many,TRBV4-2,CASSQDWQGNGYTF,TGTGCCAGCAGCCAAGACTGGCAGGGGAATGGCTACACCTTC